One and the same sample provided the 9 T cell receptor beta chains below, sequenced in a study of T cells in Graves' hyperthyroidism and ophthalmopathy (dated by TCRdb to between 2018 and 2021). The library was made by multiplex PCR. Instrument used: Illumina HiSeq 2000. The TCR beta CDR3 regions were amplified from the RNA transcripts. The first round of RT-PCR for the TCR CDR3 was performed with the HTBI primer set and the Qiagen OneStep RT-PCR kit. The raw public data were reprocessed by TCRdb itself: fastp quality trimming at Q25, MiXCR clonotype calling, in-frame beta chains only. Duplicate CDR3 protein sequences are folded into a single record with the most common DNA and genes. This sample gives 350,000 or so distinct CDR3 sequences in total; roughly 21% of them show up just once. The top ten constitute over 45% of the sample. Sequencing was carried out using blood. All receptors come from a woman aged 45-65 years with Graves' hyperthyroidism.

This clonotype was recorded many times. This chain connects TRBV3-1 to TRBJ2-5, with 14 bases matching TRBD2. The germline gives CDR1 LGHDT, CDR2 YNNKEL (reference sequence). V shed 4 bases and J 4 bases; nucleotides not matched to a gene: 2. This CDR3 contains 15 residues. CDR3 DNA: TGTGCCAGCAGCCCTGGGACTAGCGGGGGAGAGACCCAGTACTTC. Protein: CASSPGTSGGETQYF.

The J gene is TRBJ2-7, the V gene TRBV5-8; D gene unclear. Germline values: CDR1 SGHTS, CDR2 YDEGEE. The CDR3 consists of 12 residues. The V end was cut by 5 bases, the J end by 6 bases, with 12 bases between. The CDR3 nucleotides are TGTGCCAGCAGTTTATGGAGAGCCGAGCAGTACTTC. Protein: CASSLWRAEQYF.

The table lists this clonotype with many counts. The chain links TRBV11-2 to TRBJ2-3; 15 nucleotides agree with TRBD2. The CDR3 runs 17 residues. The germline V gene encodes CDR1 SGHAT and CDR2 FQNNGV. J was trimmed by 4 bases and V by 4 bases; bases with no gene match: 6. CDR3 sequence: CASSSSGLAGGPDTQYF. CDR3 DNA: TGTGCCAGCAGCTCCTCCGGACTAGCGGGGGGGCCAGATACGCAGTATTTT.

This clonotype came up a few times. The chain links TRBV20-1 to TRBJ1-5, with no clear D. The CDR3 covers 15 residues. The V gene's germline CDR1 is DFQATT and CDR2 SNEGSKA (reference sequence). The V end lost 0 bases, the J end lost 9 bases, and 18 bases lay between the germline ends. The DNA of the CDR3 is TGCAGTGCTAGAGACCCAGACCGGCCTAGCGGGCCCCAGCATTTT. Its protein is CSARDPDRPSGPQHF.

This clonotype was seen more than once but under ten times. The chain carries TRBV4-1 and TRBJ2-3; D is perhaps TRBD1 or TRBD2 (5 bases each). Germline CDR1 is MGHRA and CDR2 is YSYEKL. V shed 2 bases and J shed 2 bases, with 17 bases lying between them. The CDR3 is 17 amino acids. The CDR3 is CASSQSRTGAPTDTQYF. The CDR3 coding sequence is TGCGCCAGCAGCCAATCAAGGACCGGGGCTCCCACAGATACGCAGTATTTT.

This clonotype was found many times. V is TRBV11-2 and J is TRBJ2-5, with 7 nucleotides matching TRBD2. This CDR3 has 16 amino acids. The J segment lost 3 bases and the V segment lost 5 bases, leaving 12 bases of the junction unmatched. Germline lookup yields CDR1 SGHAT and CDR2 FQNNGV. CDR3 sequence: CASSRKGRERKETQYF. The CDR3 DNA reads TGTGCCAGCAGCCGTAAGGGGCGGGAGCGTAAAGAGACCCAGTACTTC.

This clonotype appeared many times. V usage is TRBV27 and J usage is TRBJ2-6; the D is unclear. This CDR3 spans 14 amino acids. Germline CDR1 and CDR2: MNHEY and SMNVEV (reference sequence). V shed 6 bases and J shed 4 bases, with 10 bases lying between them. CDR3 nucleotide sequence: TGTGCCAGCAGGATCGGATGGGGGGCCAACGTCCTGACTTTC. Translation gives CASRIGWGANVLTF.

This clonotype was detected only a few times. The rearrangement uses TRBV6-1 and TRBJ1-2; perhaps TRBD1 as D (6 bases). V was cut by 6 bases and J by 4 bases, with 18 bases left in between. The CDR3 is made up of 15 amino acids. Germline V lookup: CDR1 MNHNS, CDR2 SASEGT. CDR3 region: CASSVQGGLGYGYTF. CDR3 DNA sequence: TGTGCCAGCAGCGTACAGGGTGGGTTGGGCTATGGCTACACCTTC.

DNA of the CDR3: TGTGCCAGCGACTCATCGGACAGGGCCAATGAGCAGTTCTTC. Protein: CASDSSDRANEQFF. This chain uses TRBV28 with TRBJ2-1, with 8 bases lining up with TRBD1. Germline lookup yields CDR1 MDHEN and CDR2 SYDVKM. The CDR3 is 14 amino acids. The junction had 9 bases not matched to a gene; V was cut back by 8 bases and J by 6 bases.